The entry that follows covers one T cell receptor beta chain sequence. The antigen is not known. The read finishes 3 residues shy of the CDR3 end, and the germline J gene is used to complete it. Germline V gene sequence: CDR1 SNHLY, CDR2 FYNNEI. Trimming stripped 2 bases from V and 3 bases from J, with 8 bases between. The CDR3 length is 15 residues. These data are taken from a study of T cell clonality in common variable immunodeficiency. No CVID subject was ill or on immunomodulatory drugs when sampled. Data came from immunoSEQ multiplex PCR; TCRdb stores just in-frame clones and leaves some out. This repertoire holds about 23,000 clones, and none appear only once. Overall study findings and caveats: Shared TCRbeta clones were fewer between CVID subjects than controls. In common variable immunodeficiency, TCR beta chains reportedly carried fewer deletions and N-nucleotide insertions.

Specimen: peripheral blood mononuclear cells. This receptor was identified in a human donor with common variable immunodeficiency. This chain uses TRBV2 with TRBJ2-6; perhaps TRBD1 as D (6 bases). CDR3 protein: CASSESGVGANVLTF. The sequenced part of the CDR3 DNA is TGTGCCAGCAGTGAATCAGGGGTTGGGGCCAACGTC.